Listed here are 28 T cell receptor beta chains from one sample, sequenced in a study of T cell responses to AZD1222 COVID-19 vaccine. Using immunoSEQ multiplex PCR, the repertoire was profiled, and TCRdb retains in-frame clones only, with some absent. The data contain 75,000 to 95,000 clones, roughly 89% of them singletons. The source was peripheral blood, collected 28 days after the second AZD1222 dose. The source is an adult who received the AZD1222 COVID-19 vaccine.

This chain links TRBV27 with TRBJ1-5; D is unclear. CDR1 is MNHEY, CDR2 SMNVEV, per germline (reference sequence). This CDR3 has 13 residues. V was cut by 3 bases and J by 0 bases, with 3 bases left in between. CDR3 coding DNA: TGTGCCAGCAGTTTCTATAGCAATCAGCCCCAGCATTTT. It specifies CASSFYSNQPQHF.

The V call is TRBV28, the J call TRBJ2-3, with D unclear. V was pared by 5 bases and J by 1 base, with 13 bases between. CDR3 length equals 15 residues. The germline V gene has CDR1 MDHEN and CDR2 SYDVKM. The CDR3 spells CASSRFPIRTDTQYF. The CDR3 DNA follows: TGTGCCAGCAGTCGCTTCCCCATACGCACAGATACGCAGTATTTT.

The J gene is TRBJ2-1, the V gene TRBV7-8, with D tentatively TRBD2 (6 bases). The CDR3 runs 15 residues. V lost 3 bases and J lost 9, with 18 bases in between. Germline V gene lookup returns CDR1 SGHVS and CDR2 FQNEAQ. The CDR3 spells CASSFPGVSEGEQFF. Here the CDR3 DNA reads TGTGCCAGCAGCTTCCCGGGGGTTAGCGAGGGTGAGCAGTTCTTC.

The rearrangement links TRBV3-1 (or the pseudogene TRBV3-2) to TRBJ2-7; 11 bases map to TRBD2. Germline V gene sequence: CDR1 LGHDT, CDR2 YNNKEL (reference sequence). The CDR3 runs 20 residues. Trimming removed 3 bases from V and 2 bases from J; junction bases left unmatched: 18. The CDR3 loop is CASSQDLIAGGPGRTYEQYF. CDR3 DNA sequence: TGTGCCAGCAGCCAGGATCTGATAGCGGGGGGGCCCGGTCGGACCTACGAGCAGTACTTC.

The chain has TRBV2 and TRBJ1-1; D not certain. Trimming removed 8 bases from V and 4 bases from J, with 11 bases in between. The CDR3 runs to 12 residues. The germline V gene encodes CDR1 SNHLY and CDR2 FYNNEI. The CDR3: CASWGRITEAFF. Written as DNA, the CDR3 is TGTGCCAGCTGGGGTCGGATCACTGAAGCTTTCTTT.

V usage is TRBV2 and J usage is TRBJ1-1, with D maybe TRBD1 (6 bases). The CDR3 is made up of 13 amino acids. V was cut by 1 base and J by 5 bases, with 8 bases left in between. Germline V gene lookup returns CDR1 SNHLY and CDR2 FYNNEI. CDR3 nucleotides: TGTGCCAGCAGTGAAGACAGGGATACTGAAGCTTTCTTT. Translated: CASSEDRDTEAFF.

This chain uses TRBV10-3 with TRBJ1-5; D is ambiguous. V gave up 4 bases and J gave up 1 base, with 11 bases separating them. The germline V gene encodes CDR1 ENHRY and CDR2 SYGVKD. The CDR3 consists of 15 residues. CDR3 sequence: CAISGKDGSNQPQHF. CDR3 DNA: TGTGCCATCAGTGGGAAGGACGGAAGCAATCAGCCCCAGCATTTT.

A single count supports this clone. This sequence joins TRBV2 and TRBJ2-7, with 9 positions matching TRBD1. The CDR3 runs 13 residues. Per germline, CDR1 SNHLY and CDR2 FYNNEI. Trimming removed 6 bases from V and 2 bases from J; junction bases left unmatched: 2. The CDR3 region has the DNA TGTGCCAGCAGGGGGACAGGGACCTACGAGCAGTACTTC. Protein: CASRGTGTYEQYF.

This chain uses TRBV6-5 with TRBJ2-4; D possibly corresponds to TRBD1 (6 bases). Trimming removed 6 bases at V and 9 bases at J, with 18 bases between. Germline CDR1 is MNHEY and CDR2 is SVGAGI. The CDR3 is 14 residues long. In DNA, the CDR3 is TGTGCCAGCAGACAGAGAACAGGGTGGGCCATTCAGTACTTC. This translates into CASRQRTGWAIQYF.

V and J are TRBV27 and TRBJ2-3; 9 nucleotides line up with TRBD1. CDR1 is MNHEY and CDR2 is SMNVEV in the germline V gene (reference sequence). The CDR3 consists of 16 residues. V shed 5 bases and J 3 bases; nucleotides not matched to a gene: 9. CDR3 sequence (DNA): TGTGCCAGCAGTGGGACAGGGTCGATTTTTACAGATACGCAGTATTTT. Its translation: CASSGTGSIFTDTQYF.

The CDR3 DNA sequence: TGTGCCTGCCACAGGATTGGGGCTTTCTTT. This sequence encodes CACHRIGAFF. V is TRBV30 and J is TRBJ1-1; D possibly corresponds to TRBD1 (5 bases). Germline lookup yields CDR1 GTSNPN and CDR2 SVGIG (reference sequence). The V end was cut by 6 bases, the J end by 11 bases, with 13 bases between. This CDR3 comprises 10 residues.

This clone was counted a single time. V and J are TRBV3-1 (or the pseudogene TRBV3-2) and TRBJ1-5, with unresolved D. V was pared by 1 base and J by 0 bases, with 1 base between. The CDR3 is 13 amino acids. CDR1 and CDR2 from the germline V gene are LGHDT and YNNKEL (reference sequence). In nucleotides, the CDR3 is TGTGCCAGCAGCCAAGTTAGCAATCAGCCCCAGCATTTT. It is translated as CASSQVSNQPQHF.

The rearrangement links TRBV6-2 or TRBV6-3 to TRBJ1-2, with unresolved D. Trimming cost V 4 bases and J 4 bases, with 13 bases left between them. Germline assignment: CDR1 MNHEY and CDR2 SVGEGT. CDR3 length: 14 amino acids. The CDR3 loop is CASSSEAVAYGYTF. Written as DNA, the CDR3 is TGTGCCAGCAGTTCGGAGGCGGTGGCCTATGGCTACACCTTC.

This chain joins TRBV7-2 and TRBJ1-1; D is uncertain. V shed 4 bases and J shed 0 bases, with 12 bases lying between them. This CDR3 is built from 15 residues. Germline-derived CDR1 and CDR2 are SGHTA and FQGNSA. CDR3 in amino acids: CASSYPPQMNTEAFF. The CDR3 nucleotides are TGTGCCAGCAGCTACCCCCCACAGATGAACACTGAAGCTTTCTTT.

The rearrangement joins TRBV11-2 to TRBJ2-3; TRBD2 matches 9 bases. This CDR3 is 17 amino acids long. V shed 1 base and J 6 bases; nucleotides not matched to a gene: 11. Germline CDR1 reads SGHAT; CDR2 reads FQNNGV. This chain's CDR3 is CASSLVAYSGGFDTQYF. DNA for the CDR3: TGTGCCAGCAGCTTAGTAGCTTACAGCGGGGGGTTTGATACGCAGTATTTT. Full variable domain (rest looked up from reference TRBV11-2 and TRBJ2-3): EAGVAQSPRYKIIEKRQSVAFWCNPISGHATLYWYQQILGQGPKLLIQFQNNGVVDDSQLPKDRFSAERLKGVDSTLKIQPAKLEDSAVYLCASSLVAYSGGFDTQYFGPGTRLTVL.

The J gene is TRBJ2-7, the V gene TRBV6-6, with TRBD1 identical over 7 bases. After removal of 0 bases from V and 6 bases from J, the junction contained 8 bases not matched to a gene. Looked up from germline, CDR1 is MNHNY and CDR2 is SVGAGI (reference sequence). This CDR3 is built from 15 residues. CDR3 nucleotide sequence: TGTGCCAGCAGTTACTCTCCTGGCAGGGGGAGCGAGCAGTACTTC. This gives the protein CASSYSPGRGSEQYF.

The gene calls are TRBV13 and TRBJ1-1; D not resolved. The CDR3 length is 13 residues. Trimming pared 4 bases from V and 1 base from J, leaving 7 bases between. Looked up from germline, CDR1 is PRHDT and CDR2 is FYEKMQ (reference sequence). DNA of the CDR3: TGTGCCAGCAGCTCGTGGGGGAACACTGAAGCTTTCTTT. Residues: CASSSWGNTEAFF.

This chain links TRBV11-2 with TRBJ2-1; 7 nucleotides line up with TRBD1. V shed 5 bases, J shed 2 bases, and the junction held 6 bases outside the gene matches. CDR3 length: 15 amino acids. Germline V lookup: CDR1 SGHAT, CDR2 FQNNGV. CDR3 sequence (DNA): TGTGCCAGCAGCACACAAGGGGGCCCCTACAATGAGCAGTTCTTC. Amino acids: CASSTQGGPYNEQFF. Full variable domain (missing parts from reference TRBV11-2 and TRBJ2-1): EAGVAQSPRYKIIEKRQSVAFWCNPISGHATLYWYQQILGQGPKLLIQFQNNGVVDDSQLPKDRFSAERLKGVDSTLKIQPAKLEDSAVYLCASSTQGGPYNEQFFGPGTRLTVL.

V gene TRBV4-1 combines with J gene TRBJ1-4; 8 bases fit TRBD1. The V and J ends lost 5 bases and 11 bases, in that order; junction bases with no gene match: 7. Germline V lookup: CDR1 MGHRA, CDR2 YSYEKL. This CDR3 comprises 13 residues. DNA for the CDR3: TGCGCCAGCAGCAAGGACAGGGCAGGGAAACTGTTTTTT. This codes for CASSKDRAGKLFF.

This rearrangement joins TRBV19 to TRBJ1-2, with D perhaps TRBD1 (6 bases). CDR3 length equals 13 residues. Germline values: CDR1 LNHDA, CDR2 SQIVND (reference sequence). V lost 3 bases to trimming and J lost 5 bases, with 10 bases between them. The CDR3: CASSINRAYGYTF. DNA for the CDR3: TGTGCCAGTAGTATTAACAGGGCGTATGGCTACACCTTC. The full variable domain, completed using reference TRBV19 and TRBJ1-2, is DGGITQSPKYLFRKEGQNVTLSCEQNLNHDAMYWYRQDPGQGLRLIYYSQIVNDFQKGDIAEGYSVSREKKESFPLTVTSAQKNPTAFYLCASSINRAYGYTFGSGTRLTVV.

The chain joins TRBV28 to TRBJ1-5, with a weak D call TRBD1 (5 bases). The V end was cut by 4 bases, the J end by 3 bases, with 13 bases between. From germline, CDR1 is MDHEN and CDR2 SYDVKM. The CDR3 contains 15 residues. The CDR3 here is CASSWRQGANQPQHF. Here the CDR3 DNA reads TGTGCCAGCAGTTGGCGGCAGGGTGCCAATCAGCCCCAGCATTTT.

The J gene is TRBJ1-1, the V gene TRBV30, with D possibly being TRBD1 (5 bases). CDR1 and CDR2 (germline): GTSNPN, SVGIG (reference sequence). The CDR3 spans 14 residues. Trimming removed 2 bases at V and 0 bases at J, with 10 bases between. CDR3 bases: TGTGCCTGGAGTCCAGGGACGCTGAACACTGAAGCTTTCTTT. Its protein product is CAWSPGTLNTEAFF.

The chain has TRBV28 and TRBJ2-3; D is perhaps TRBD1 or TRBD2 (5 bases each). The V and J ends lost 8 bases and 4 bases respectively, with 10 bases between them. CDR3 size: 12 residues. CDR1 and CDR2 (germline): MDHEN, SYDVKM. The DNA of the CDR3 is TGTGCCAGCTTAGGGGACGCAGATACGCAGTATTTT. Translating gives CASLGDADTQYF.

The CDR3 region is CASILDNSRGQPQHF. CDR3 nucleotide sequence: TGTGCCAGCATCTTAGACAACAGTCGGGGTCAGCCCCAGCATTTT. The V gene is TRBV6-5, the J gene TRBJ1-5; D gene ambiguous. In germline, CDR1 is MNHEY, CDR2 SVGAGI. Deletions cut 7 bases from V and 6 bases from J, with 19 bases between. This CDR3 contains 15 residues.

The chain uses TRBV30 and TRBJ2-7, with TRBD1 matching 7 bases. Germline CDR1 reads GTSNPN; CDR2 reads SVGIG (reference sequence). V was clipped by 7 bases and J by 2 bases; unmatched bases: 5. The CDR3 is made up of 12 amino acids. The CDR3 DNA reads TGTGCCTCCGAGGACAGGACCTACGAGCAGTACTTC. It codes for CASEDRTYEQYF.

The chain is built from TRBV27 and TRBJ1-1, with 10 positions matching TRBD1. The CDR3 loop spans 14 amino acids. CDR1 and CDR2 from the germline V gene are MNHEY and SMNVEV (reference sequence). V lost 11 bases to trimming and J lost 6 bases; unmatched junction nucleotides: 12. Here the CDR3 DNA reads TGTGCCGTGTCTCCGGGACAGGGGTCCCCTGAAGCTTTCTTT. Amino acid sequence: CAVSPGQGSPEAFF.

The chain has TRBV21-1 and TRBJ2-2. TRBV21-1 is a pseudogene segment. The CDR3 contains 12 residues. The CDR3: CASSKEAGELFF. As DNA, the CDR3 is TGTGCCAGCAGCAAAGAGGCCGGGGAGCTGTTTTTT.

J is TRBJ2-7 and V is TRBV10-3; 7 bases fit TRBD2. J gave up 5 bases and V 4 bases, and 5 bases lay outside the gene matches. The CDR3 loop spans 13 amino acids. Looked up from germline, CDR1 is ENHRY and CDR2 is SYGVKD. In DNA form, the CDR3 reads TGTGCCATCAGTGGGGGGGGTGACAACGAGCAGTACTTC. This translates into CAISGGGDNEQYF.